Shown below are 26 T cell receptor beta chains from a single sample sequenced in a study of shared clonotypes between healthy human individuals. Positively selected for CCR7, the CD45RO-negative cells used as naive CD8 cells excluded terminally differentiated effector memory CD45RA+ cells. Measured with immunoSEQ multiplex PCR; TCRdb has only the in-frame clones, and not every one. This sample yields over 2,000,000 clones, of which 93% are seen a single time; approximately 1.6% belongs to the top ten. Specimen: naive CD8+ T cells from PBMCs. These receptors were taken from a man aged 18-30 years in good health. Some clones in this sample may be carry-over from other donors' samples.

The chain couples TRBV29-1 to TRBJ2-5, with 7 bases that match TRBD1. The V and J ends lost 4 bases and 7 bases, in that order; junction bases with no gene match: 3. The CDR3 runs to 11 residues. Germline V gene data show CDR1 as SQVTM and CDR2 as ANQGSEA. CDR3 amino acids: CSVGAGGTQYF. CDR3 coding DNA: TGCAGCGTTGGAGCAGGGGGGACCCAGTACTTC.

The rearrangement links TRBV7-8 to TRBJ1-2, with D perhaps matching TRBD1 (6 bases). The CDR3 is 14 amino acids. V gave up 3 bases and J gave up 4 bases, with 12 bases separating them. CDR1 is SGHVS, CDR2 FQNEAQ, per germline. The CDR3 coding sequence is TGTGCCAGCAGCTTGAAGGGGGGGAGCTATGGCTACACCTTC. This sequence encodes CASSLKGGSYGYTF.

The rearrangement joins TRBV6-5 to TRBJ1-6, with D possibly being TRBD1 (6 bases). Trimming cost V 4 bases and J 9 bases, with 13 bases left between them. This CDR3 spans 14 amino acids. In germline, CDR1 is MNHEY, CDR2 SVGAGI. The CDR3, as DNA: TGTGCCAGCAGTTCATTTGGGGGGGCTTCACCCCTCCACTTT. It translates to CASSSFGGASPLHF.

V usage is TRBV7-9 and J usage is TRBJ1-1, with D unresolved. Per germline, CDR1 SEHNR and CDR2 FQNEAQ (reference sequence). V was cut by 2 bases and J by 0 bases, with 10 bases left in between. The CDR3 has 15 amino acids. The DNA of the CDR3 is TGTGCCAGCAGCTTAAGTGAGACACTGAACACTGAAGCTTTCTTT. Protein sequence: CASSLSETLNTEAFF.

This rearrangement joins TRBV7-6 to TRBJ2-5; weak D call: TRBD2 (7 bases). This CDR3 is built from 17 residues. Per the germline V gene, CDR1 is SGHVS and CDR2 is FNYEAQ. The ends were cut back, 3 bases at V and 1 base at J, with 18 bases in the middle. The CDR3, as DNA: TGTGCCAGCAGCTTTGTCTACAAGGGAGGGGGCCAAGAGACCCAGTACTTC. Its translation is CASSFVYKGGGQETQYF. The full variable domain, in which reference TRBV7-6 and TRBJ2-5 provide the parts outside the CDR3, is GAGVSQSPRYKVTKRGQDVALRCDPISGHVSLYWYRQALGQGPEFLTYFNYEAQQDKSGLPNDRFSAERPEGSISTLTIQRTEQRDSAMYRCASSFVYKGGGQETQYFGPGTRLLVL.

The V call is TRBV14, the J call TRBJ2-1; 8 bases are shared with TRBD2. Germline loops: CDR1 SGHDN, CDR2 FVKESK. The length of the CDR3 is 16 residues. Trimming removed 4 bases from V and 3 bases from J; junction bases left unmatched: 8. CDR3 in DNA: TGTGCCAGCAGCCTCCGGGGGGGCCTAATCTACAATGAGCAGTTCTTC. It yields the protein CASSLRGGLIYNEQFF. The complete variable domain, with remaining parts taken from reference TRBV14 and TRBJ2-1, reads EAGVTQFPSHSVIEKGQTVTLRCDPISGHDNLYWYRRVMGKEIKFLLHFVKESKQDESGMPNNRFLAERTGGTYSTLKVQPAELEDSGVYFCASSLRGGLIYNEQFFGPGTRLTVL.

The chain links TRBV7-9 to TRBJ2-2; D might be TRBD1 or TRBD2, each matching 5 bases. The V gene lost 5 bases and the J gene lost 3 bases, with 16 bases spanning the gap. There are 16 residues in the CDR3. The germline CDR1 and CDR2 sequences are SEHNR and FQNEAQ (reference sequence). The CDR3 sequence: CASSLRDPRYTGELFF. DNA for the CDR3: TGTGCCAGCAGCCTTCGGGACCCTAGATACACCGGGGAGCTGTTTTTT.

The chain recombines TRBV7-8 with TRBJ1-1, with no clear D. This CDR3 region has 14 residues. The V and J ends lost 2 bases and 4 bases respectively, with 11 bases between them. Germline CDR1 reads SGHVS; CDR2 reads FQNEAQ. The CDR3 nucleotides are TGTGCCAGCAGCTTATCGTTTAGTGGCACTGAAGCTTTCTTT. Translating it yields CASSLSFSGTEAFF.

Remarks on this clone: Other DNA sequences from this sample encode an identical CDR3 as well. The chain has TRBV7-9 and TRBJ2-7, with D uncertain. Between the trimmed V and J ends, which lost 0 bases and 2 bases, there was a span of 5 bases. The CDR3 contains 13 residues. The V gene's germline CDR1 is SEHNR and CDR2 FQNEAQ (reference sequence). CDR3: CASSLADTYEQYF. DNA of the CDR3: TGTGCCAGCAGCTTAGCAGATACCTACGAGCAGTACTTC.

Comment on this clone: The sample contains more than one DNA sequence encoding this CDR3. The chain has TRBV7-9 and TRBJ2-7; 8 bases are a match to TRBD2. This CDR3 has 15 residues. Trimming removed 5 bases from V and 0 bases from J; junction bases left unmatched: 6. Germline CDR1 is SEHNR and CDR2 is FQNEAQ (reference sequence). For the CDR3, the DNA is TGTGCCAGCAGCCCGCAACTAGCGGCCTCCTACGAGCAGTACTTC. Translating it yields CASSPQLAASYEQYF.

The CDR3 loop reads CASSGLEGTIYF. CDR3 coding DNA: TGTGCCAGCAGCGGACTCGAGGGTACCATATATTTT. This chain uses TRBV7-9 with TRBJ1-3; D remains ambiguous. V lost 5 bases to trimming and J lost 10 bases, with 12 bases between them. CDR1 and CDR2 from the germline V gene are SEHNR and FQNEAQ (reference sequence). The CDR3 is made up of 12 amino acids.

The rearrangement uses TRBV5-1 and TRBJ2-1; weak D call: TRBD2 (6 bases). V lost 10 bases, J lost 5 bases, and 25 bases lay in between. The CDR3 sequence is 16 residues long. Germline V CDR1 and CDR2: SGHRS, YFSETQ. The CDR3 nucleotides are TGCGCCTGCCGCCTAGCGATCGTGTTGGTGAACAATGAGCAGTTCTTC. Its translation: CACRLAIVLVNNEQFF.

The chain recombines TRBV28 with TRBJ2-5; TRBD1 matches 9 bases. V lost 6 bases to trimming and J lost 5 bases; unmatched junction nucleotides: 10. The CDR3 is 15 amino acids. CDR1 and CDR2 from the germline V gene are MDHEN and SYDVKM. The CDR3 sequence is CASRPDRGGEETQYF. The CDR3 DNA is TGTGCCAGCAGACCGGACAGGGGAGGTGAGGAGACCCAGTACTTC.

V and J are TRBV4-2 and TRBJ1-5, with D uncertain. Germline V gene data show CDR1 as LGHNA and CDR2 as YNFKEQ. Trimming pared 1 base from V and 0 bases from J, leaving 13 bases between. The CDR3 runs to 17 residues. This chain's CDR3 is CASSQGGPYPSNQPQHF. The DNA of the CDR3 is TGTGCCAGCAGCCAAGGTGGACCCTACCCTAGCAATCAGCCCCAGCATTTT.

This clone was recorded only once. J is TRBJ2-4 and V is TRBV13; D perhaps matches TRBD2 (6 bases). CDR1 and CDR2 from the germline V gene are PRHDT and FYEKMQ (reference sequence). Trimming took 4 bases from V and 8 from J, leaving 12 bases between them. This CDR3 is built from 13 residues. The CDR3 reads CASSYRLVDIQYF. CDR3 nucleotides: TGTGCCAGCAGCTACCGACTAGTAGACATTCAGTACTTC.

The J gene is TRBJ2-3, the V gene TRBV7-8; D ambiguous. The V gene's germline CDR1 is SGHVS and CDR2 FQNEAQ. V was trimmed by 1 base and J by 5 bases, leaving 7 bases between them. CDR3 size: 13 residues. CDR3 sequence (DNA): TGTGCCAGCAGCTTAGAGATCGGAGATACGCAGTATTTT. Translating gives CASSLEIGDTQYF.

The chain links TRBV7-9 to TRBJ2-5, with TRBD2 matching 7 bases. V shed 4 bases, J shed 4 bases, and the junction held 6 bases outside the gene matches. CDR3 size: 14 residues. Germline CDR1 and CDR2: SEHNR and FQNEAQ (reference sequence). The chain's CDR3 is CASSSPSGPETQYF. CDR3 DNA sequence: TGTGCCAGCAGCTCCCCTAGCGGTCCAGAGACCCAGTACTTC. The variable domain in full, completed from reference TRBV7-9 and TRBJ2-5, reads DTGVSQNPRHKITKRGQNVTFRCDPISEHNRLYWYRQTLGQGPEFLTYFQNEAQLEKSRLLSDRFSAERPKGSFSTLEIQRTEQGDSAMYLCASSSPSGPETQYFGPGTRLLVL.

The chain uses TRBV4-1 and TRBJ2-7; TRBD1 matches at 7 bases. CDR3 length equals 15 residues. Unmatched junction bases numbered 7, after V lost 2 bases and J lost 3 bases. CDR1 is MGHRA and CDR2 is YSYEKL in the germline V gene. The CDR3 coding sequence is TGCGCCAGCAGCCAACCGACAGGGAACTACTACGAGCAGTACTTC. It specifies CASSQPTGNYYEQYF.

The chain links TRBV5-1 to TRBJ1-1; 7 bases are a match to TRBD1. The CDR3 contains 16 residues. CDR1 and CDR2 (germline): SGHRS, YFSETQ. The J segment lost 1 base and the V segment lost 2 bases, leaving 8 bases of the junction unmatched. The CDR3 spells CASSFDNRGRNTEAFF. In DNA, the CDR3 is TGCGCCAGCAGCTTTGATAACAGGGGTCGGAACACTGAAGCTTTCTTT.

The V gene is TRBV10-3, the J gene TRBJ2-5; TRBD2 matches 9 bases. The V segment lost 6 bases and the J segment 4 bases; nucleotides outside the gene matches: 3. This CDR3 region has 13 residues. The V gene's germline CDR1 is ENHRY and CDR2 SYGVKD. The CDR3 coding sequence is TGTGCCATCAGGGGGACTAGCTCAGAGACCCAGTACTTC. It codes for CAIRGTSSETQYF.

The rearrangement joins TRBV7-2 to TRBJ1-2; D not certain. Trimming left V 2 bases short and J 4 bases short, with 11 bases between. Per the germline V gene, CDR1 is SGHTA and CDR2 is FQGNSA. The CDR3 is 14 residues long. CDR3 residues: CASSLTQVGYGYTF. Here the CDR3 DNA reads TGTGCCAGCAGCTTAACCCAGGTTGGCTATGGCTACACCTTC.

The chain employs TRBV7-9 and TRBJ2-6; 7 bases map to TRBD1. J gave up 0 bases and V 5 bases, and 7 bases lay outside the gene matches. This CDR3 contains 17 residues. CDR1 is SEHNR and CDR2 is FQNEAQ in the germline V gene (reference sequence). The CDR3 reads CASSPSGTDSGANVLTF. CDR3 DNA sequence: TGTGCCAGCAGCCCATCCGGGACAGACTCTGGGGCCAACGTCCTGACTTTC.

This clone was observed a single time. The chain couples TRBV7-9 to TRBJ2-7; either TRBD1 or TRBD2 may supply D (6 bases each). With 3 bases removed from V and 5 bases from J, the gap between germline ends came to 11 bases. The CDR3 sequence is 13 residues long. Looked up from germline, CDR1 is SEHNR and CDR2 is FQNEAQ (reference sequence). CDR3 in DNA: TGTGCCAGCAGCTTCAACAGGGAGGACGAGCAGTACTTC. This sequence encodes CASSFNREDEQYF.

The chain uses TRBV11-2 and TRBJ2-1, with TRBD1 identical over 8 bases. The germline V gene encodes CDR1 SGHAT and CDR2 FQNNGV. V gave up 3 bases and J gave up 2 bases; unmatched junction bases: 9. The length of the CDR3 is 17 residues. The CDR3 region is CASSLGRQGRTYNEQFF. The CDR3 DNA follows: TGTGCCAGCAGCTTGGGGAGACAGGGGCGAACCTACAATGAGCAGTTCTTC.

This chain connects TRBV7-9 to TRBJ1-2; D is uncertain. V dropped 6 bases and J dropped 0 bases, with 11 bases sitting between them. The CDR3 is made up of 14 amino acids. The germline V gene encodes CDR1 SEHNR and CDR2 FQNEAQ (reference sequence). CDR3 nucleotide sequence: TGTGCCAGCAGTTACCTCAGTCCTAACTATGGCTACACCTTC. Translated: CASSYLSPNYGYTF.

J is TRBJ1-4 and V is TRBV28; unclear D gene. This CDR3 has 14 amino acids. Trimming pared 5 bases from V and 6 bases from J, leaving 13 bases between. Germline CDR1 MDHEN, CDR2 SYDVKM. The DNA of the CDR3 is TGTGCCAGCAGTCCCCCCGTTGGGGATGAAAAACTGTTTTTT. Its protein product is CASSPPVGDEKLFF.